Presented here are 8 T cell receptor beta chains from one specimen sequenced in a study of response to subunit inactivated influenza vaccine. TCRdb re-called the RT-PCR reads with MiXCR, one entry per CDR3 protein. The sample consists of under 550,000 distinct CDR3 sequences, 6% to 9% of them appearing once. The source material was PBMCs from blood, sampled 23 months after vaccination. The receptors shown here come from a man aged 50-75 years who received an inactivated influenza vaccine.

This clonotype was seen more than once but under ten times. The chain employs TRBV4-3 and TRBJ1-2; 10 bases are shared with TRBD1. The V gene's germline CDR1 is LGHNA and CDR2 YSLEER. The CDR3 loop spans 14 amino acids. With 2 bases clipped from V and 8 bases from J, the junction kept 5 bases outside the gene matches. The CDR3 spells CASSQLGQGTGYTF. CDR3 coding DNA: TGCGCCAGCAGCCAACTGGGACAGGGGACCGGCTACACCTTC.

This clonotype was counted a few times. The CDR3 loop is CASTYFGGMNTEAFF. The CDR3 bases are TGTGCCAGCACCTATTTTGGGGGCATGAACACTGAAGCTTTCTTT. The chain couples TRBV12-3 or TRBV12-4 to TRBJ1-1; a possible D gene is TRBD1 (6 bases). Deletions cut 7 bases from V and 0 bases from J, with 15 bases between. CDR3 length: 15 amino acids.

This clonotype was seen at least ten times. DNA of the CDR3: TGTGCCAGCAGCCCCGACAGGGGGTGGGGAGAAAAACTGTTTTTT. It translates to CASSPDRGWGEKLFF. V is TRBV4-2 and J is TRBJ1-4; TRBD1 aligns across 9 bases. Germline loops: CDR1 LGHNA, CDR2 YNFKEQ. With V trimmed by 4 bases and J by 8 bases, 8 bases remained unmatched. The CDR3 spans 15 residues.

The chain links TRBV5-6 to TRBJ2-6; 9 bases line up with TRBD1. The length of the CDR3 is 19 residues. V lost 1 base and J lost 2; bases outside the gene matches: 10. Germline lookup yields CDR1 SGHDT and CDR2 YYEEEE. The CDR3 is CASSLSSTGGLAGANVLTF. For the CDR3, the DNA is TGTGCCAGCAGCTTGTCTTCTACAGGGGGCCTCGCTGGGGCCAACGTCCTGACTTTC.

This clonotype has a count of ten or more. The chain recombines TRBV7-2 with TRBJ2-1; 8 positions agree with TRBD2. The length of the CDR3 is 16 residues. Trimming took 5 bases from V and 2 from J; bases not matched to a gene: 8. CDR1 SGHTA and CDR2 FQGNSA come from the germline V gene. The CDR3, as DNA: TGTGCCAGCAGCCGTGCAGGTAGCGGGACCTACAATGAGCAGTTCTTC. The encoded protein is CASSRAGSGTYNEQFF.

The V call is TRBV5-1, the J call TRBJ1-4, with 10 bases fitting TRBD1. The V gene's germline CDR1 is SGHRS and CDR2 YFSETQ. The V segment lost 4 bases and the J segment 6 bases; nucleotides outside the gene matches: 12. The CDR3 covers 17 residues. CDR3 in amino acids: CASSQRALGTGDEKLFF. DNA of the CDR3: TGCGCCAGCAGCCAAAGAGCATTGGGGACAGGGGATGAAAAACTGTTTTTT. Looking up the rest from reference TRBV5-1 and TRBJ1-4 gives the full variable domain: KAGVTQTPRYLIKTRGQQVTLSCSPISGHRSVSWYQQTPGQGLQFLFEYFSETQRNKGNFPGRFSGRQFSNSRSEMNVSTLELGDSALYLCASSQRALGTGDEKLFFGSGTQLSVL.

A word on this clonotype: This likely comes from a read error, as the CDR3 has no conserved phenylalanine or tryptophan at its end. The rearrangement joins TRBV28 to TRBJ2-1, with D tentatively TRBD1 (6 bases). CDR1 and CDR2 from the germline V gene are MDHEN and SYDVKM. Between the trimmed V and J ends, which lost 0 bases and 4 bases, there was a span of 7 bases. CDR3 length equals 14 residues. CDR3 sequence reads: CASSLWDRYNEQFS. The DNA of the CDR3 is TGTGCCAGCAGTTTATGGGACAGATACAATGAGCAGTTCTCC.

CDR3 sequence (DNA): TGTGCCAGCAGTCCCCCCATACGAGCCCCGGGACAGGGGGCGAGCATTGAAGCTTTCTTT. Its protein product is CASSPPIRAPGQGASIEAFF. V is TRBV28 and J is TRBJ1-1, with TRBD1 identical over 12 bases. Per the germline V gene, CDR1 is MDHEN and CDR2 is SYDVKM. The CDR3 spans 20 residues. Trimming cost V 5 bases and J 7 bases; bases outside gene matches: 23.